This entry lists 7 T cell receptor beta chains sequenced from one sample in a study of blood T cell repertoires in COVID-19. Libraries were prepared by immunoSEQ multiplex PCR; TCRdb keeps only in-frame clonotypes and omits some of them. In the table there are around 300,000 clones, under 90% of which are singletons. Sequencing used peripheral blood. Source of these receptors: a man between 45 and 60 years old with acute or convalescent COVID-19.

This clone was observed a few times. The CDR3 DNA reads TGTGCCAGCAGTGCGAGAGGGGGACTAGCGAGCAATGAGCAGTTCTTC. It is translated as CASSARGGLASNEQFF. The gene calls are TRBV2 and TRBJ2-1; 10 bases align to TRBD2. The CDR3 spans 16 residues. Trimming at V came to 4 bases and at J to 6 bases, leaving 9 bases not matched to a gene. Germline V CDR1 and CDR2: SNHLY, FYNNEI.

The chain joins TRBV19 to TRBJ2-7; D call uncertain. The CDR3 length is 16 residues. From germline, CDR1 is LNHDA and CDR2 SQIVND (reference sequence). Between the trimmed V and J ends, which lost 0 bases and 2 bases, there was a span of 14 bases. The CDR3 region has the DNA TGTGCCAGTAGTATAGACAGACAATTCAGACCCTACGAGCAGTACTTC. Protein sequence: CASSIDRQFRPYEQYF. Full variable domain (rest looked up from reference TRBV19 and TRBJ2-7): DGGITQSPKYLFRKEGQNVTLSCEQNLNHDAMYWYRQDPGQGLRLIYYSQIVNDFQKGDIAEGYSVSREKKESFPLTVTSAQKNPTAFYLCASSIDRQFRPYEQYFGPGTRLTVT.

The chain recombines TRBV7-8 with TRBJ1-5, with D maybe TRBD1 (5 bases). This CDR3 region has 14 residues. CDR1 and CDR2 (germline): SGHVS, FQNEAQ. The V end was cut by 1 base, the J end by 4 bases, with 8 bases between. This CDR3 reads CASSLVSGNQPQHF. The CDR3 region has the DNA TGTGCCAGCAGCTTAGTGTCAGGGAATCAGCCCCAGCATTTT.

The chain employs TRBV3-1 (or the pseudogene TRBV3-2) and TRBJ2-5, with 7 nucleotides matching TRBD2. Germline assignment: CDR1 LGHDT and CDR2 YNNKEL (reference sequence). V gave up 4 bases and J gave up 4 bases; unmatched junction bases: 12. The CDR3 totals 16 residues. The DNA of the CDR3 is TGTGCCAGCAGCCCCCTGAGAGGCTGGGAGGGAGAGACCCAGTACTTC. This gives the protein CASSPLRGWEGETQYF.

This chain uses TRBV6-1 with TRBJ2-6; 8 positions agree with TRBD1. V dropped 0 bases and J dropped 4; count of bases not matched to a gene: 8. CDR1 is MNHNS, CDR2 SASEGT, per germline. The length of the CDR3 is 18 residues. CDR3 protein: CASSEARQGAVGANVLTF. The CDR3 DNA sequence: TGTGCCAGCAGTGAAGCCAGGCAGGGGGCGGTGGGGGCCAACGTCCTGACTTTC.

V usage is TRBV2 and J usage is TRBJ1-1; D not certain. The CDR3 covers 14 residues. V lost 1 base, J lost 4 bases, and 10 bases lay in between. Looked up from germline, CDR1 is SNHLY and CDR2 is FYNNEI. CDR3 in DNA: TGTGCCAGCAGTGAAGTGGTGCGAGGCACTGAAGCTTTCTTT. Protein product: CASSEVVRGTEAFF.

J is TRBJ1-1 and V is TRBV5-1, with 7 bases that match TRBD1. CDR1 is SGHRS, CDR2 YFSETQ, per germline. The ends lost 3 bases at V and 10 bases at J; junction bases unmatched: 15. The CDR3 is 15 amino acids. This chain's CDR3 is CASSSYLTGEEGAFF. DNA of the CDR3: TGCGCCAGCAGCTCCTACCTCACAGGGGAGGAGGGAGCTTTCTTT.